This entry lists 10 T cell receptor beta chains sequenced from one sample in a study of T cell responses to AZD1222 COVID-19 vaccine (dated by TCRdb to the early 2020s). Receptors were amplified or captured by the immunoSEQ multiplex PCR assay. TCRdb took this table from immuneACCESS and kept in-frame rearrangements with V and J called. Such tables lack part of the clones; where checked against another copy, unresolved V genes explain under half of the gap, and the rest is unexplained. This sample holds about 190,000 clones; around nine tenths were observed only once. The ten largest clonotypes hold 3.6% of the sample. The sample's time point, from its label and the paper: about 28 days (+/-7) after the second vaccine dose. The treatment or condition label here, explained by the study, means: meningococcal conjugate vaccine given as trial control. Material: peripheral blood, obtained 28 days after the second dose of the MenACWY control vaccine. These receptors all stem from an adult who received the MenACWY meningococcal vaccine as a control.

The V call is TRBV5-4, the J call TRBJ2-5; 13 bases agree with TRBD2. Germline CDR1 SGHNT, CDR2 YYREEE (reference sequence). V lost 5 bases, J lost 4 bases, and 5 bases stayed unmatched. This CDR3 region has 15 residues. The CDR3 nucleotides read TGTGCCAGCAGAGGACTAGCGGGAGCTGGAGAGACCCAGTACTTC. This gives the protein CASRGLAGAGETQYF.

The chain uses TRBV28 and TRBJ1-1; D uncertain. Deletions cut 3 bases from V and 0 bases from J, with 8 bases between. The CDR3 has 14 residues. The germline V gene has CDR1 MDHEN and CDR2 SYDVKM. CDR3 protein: CASSLRGMNTEAFF. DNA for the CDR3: TGTGCCAGCAGTTTGCGCGGAATGAACACTGAAGCTTTCTTT.

The CDR3 DNA reads as TGTGCCAGCAGTTTGGACAGCATGATAGATACGCAGTATTTT. Protein product: CASSLDSMIDTQYF. The chain recombines TRBV27 with TRBJ2-3; D perhaps matches TRBD1 (6 bases). The germline CDR1 and CDR2 sequences are MNHEY and SMNVEV (reference sequence). This CDR3 contains 14 residues. Trimming removed 3 bases at V and 5 bases at J, with 12 bases between.

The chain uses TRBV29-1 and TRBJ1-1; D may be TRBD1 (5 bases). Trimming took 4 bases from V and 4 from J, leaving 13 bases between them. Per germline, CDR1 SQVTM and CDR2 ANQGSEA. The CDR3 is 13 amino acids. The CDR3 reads CSVVWDGSTEAFF. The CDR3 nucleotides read TGCAGCGTTGTATGGGACGGTTCCACTGAAGCTTTCTTT.

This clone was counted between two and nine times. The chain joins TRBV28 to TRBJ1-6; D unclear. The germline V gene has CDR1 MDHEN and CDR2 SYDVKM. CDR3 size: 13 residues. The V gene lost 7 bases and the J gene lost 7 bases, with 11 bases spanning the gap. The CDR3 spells CASIRTRNSPLHF. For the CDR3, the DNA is TGTGCCAGCATACGGACCCGGAATTCACCCCTCCACTTT.

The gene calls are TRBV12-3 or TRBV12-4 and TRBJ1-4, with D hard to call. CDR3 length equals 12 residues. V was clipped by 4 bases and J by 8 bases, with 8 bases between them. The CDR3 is CASSSEGEKLFF. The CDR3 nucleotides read TGTGCCAGCAGTTCCGAAGGGGAAAAACTGTTTTTT.

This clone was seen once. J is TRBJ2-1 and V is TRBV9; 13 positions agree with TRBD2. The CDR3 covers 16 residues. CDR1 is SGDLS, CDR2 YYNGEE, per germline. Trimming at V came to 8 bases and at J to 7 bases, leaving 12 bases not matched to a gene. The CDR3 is CARPRTSGRNGNEQFF. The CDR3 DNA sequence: TGTGCCAGGCCAAGGACTAGCGGGAGAAATGGGAATGAGCAGTTCTTC.

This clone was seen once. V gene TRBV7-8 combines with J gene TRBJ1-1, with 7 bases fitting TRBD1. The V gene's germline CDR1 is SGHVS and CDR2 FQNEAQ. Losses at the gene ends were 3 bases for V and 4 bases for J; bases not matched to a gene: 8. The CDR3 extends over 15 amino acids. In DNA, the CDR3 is TGTGCCAGCAGCTTTACAGGGGCCAGAGTCACTGAAGCTTTCTTT. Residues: CASSFTGARVTEAFF.

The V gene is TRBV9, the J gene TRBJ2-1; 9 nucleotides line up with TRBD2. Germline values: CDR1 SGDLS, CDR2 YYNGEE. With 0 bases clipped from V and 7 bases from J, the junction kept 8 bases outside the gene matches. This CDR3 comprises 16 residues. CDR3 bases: TGTGCCAGCAGCGTAGCTTGGCGGGAGGGCCAAAATGAGCAGTTCTTC. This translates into CASSVAWREGQNEQFF.

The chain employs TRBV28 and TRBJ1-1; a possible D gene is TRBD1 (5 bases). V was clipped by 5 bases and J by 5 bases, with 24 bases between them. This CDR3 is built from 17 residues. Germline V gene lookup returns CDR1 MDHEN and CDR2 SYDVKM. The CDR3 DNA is TGTGCCAGCAGTATAATCCCCGGCTGGCAGGGTCCGACTGAAGCTTTCTTT. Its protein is CASSIIPGWQGPTEAFF.